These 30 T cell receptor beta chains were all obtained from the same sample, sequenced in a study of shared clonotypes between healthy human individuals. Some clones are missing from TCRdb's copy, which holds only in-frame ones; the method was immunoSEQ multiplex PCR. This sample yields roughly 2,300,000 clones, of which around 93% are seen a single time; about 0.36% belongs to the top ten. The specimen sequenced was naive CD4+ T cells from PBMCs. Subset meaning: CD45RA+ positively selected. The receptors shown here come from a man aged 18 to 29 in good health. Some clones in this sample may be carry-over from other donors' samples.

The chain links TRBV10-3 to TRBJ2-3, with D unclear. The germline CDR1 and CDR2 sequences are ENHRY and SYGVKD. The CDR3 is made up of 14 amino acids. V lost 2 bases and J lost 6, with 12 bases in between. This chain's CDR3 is CAISERPPPDTQYF. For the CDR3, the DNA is TGTGCCATCAGTGAGAGGCCACCTCCGGATACGCAGTATTTT.

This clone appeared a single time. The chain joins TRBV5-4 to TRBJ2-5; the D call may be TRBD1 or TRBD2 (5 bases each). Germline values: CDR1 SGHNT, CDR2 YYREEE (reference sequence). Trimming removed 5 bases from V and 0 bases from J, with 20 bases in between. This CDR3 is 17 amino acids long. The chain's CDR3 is CASRGGDQLMYQETQYF. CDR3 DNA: TGTGCCAGCAGGGGTGGGGACCAACTCATGTACCAAGAGACCCAGTACTTC.

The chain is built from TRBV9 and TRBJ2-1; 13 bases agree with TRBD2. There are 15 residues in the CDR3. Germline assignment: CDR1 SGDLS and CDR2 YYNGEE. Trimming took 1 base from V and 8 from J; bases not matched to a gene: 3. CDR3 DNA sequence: TGTGCCAGCAGCGTATACGGGACTAGCGGGGATGAGCAGTTCTTC. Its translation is CASSVYGTSGDEQFF.

In nucleotides, the CDR3 is TGTGCCAGCAGCGTAACCCCGAACAATGAGCAGTTCTTC. Amino acids: CASSVTPNNEQFF. V gene TRBV9 combines with J gene TRBJ2-1; D not resolved. Germline V lookup: CDR1 SGDLS, CDR2 YYNGEE. V lost 1 base to trimming and J lost 5 bases, with 7 bases between them. The CDR3 is made up of 13 amino acids.

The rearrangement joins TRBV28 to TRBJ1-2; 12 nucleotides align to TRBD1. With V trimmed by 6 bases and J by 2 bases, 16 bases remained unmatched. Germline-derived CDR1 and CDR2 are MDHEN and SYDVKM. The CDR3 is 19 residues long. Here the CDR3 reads CASRTPGGTGGVQNYGYTF. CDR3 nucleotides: TGTGCCAGCAGGACCCCGGGAGGGACAGGGGGCGTTCAGAACTATGGCTACACCTTC.

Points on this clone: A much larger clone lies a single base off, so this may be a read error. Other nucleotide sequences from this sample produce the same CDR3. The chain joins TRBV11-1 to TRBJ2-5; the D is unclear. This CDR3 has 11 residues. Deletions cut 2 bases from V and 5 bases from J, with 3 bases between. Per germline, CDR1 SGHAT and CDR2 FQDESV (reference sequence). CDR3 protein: CASSLRETQYF. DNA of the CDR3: TGTGCCAGCAGCTTAAGGGAGACCCAGTACTTC.

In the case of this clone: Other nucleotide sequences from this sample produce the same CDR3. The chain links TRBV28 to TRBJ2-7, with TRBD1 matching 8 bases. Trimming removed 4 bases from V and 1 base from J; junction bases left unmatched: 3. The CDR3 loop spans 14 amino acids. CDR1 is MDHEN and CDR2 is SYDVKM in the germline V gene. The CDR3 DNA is TGTGCCAGCAGTTCTACAGGGGGGTCCTACGAGCAGTACTTC. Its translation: CASSSTGGSYEQYF.

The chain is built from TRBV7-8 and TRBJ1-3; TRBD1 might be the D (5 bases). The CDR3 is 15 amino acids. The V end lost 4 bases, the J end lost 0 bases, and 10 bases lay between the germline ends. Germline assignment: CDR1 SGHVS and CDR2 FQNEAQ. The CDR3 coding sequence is TGTGCCAGCAGCTCACGACAGACCTCTGGAAACACCATATATTTT. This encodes CASSSRQTSGNTIYF.

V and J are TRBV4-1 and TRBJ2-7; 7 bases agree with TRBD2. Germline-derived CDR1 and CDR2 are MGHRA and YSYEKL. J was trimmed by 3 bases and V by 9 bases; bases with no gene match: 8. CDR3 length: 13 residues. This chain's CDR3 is CASSGPSGYEQYF. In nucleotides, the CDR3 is TGCGCCAGTTCGGGGCCTAGCGGCTACGAGCAGTACTTC.

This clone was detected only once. This CDR3 reads CASSERVSNEQFF. As DNA, the CDR3 is TGTGCCAGCAGTGAGAGAGTTAGCAATGAGCAGTTCTTC. The chain carries TRBV2 and TRBJ2-1; D is unclear. V dropped 3 bases and J dropped 6 bases, with 9 bases sitting between them. Germline CDR1 SNHLY, CDR2 FYNNEI. CDR3 size: 13 residues.

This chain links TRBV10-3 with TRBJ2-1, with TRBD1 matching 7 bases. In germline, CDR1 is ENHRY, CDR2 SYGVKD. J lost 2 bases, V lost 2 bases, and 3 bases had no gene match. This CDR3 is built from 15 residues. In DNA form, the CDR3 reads TGTGCCATCAGTGAGCCTGGACAGGCCTACAATGAGCAGTTCTTC. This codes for CAISEPGQAYNEQFF.

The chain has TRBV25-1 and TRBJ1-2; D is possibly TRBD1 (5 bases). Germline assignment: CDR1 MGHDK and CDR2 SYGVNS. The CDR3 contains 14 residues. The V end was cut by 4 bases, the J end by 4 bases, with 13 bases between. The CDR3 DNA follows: TGTGCCAGCAGTGCAAACCGGGACGGCTATGGCTACACCTTC. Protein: CASSANRDGYGYTF.

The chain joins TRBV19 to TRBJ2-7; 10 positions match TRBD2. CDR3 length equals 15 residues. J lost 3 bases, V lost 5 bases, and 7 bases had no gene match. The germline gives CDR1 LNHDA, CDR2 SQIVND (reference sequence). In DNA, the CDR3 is TGTGCCAGTAGTTCCGTGGCTAGCGGGAGCTACGAGCAGTACTTC. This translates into CASSSVASGSYEQYF.

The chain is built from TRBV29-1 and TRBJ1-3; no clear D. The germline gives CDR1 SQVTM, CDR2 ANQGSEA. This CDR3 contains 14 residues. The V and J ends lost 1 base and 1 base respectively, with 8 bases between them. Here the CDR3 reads CSVEATRSGNTIYF. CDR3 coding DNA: TGCAGCGTTGAAGCCACAAGGTCTGGAAACACCATATATTTT.

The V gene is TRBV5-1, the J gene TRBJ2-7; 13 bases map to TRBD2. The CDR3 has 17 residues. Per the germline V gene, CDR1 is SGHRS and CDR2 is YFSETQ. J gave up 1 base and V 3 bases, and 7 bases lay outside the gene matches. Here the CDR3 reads CASSSGLAGVPSYEQYF. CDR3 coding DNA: TGCGCCAGCAGCTCCGGACTAGCGGGAGTTCCATCCTACGAGCAGTACTTC.

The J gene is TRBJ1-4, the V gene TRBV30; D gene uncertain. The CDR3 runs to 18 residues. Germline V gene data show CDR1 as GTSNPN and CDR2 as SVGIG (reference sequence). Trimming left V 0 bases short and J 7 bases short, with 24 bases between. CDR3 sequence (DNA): TGTGCCTGGAGTGTTACCCGCCCGGGCAGGACTCATGGTGAAAAACTGTTTTTT. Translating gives CAWSVTRPGRTHGEKLFF.

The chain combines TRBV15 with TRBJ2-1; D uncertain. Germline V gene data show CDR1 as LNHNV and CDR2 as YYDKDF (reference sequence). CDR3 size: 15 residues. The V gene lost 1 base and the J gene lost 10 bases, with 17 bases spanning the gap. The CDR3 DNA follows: TGTGCCACCAGCAGAGGATTGGCCCTCGGTGTGGAGCAGTTCTTC. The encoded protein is CATSRGLALGVEQFF.

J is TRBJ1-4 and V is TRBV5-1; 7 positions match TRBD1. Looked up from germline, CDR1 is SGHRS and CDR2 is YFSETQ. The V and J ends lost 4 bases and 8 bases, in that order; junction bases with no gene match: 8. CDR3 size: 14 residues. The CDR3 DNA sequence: TGCGCCAGCAGCCCAGGACAGGCGATGGAAAAACTGTTTTTT. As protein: CASSPGQAMEKLFF.

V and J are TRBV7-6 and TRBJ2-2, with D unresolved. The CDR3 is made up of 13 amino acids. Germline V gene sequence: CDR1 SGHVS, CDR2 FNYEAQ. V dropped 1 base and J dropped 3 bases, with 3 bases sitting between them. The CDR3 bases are TGTGCCAGCAGCTTAGTGGACACCGGGGAGCTGTTTTTT. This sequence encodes CASSLVDTGELFF. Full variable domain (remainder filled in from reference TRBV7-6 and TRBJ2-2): GAGVSQSPRYKVTKRGQDVALRCDPISGHVSLYWYRQALGQGPEFLTYFNYEAQQDKSGLPNDRFSAERPEGSISTLTIQRTEQRDSAMYRCASSLVDTGELFFGEGSRLTVL.

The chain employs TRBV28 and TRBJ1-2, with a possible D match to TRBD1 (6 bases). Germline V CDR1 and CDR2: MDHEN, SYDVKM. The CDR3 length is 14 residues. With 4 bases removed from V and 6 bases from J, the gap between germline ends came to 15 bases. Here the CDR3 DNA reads TGTGCCAGCAGTTCAGAGGGGGGGGTGGATGGCTACACCTTC. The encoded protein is CASSSEGGVDGYTF.

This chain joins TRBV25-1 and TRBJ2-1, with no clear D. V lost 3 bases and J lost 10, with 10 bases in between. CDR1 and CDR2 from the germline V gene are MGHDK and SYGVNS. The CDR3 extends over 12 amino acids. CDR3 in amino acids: CASSDPPREQFF. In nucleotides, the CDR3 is TGTGCCAGCAGTGATCCGCCAAGGGAGCAGTTCTTC.

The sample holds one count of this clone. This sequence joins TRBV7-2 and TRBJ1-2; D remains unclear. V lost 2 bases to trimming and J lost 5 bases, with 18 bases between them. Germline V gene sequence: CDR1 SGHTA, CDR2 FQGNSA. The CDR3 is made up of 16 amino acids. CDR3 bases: TGTGCCAGCAGCTTAATTCCCAGGACGGGAGCATATGGCTACACCTTC. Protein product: CASSLIPRTGAYGYTF. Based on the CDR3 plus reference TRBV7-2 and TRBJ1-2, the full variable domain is GAGVSQSPSNKVTEKGKDVELRCDPISGHTALYWYRQSLGQGLEFLIYFQGNSAPDKSGLPSDRFSAERTGGSVSTLTIQRTQQEDSAVYLCASSLIPRTGAYGYTFGSGTRLTVV.

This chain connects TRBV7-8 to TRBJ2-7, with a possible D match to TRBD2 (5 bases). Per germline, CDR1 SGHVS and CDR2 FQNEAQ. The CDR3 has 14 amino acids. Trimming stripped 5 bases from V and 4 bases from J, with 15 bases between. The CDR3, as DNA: TGTGCCAGCAGCGCCCGGGAAGGGCCTTACGAGCAGTACTTC. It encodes CASSAREGPYEQYF.

In nucleotides, the CDR3 is TGTGCCAGCAGTTTAAACAACAGGGGAGTTTACGAGCAGTACTTC. Its translation: CASSLNNRGVYEQYF. V usage is TRBV28 and J usage is TRBJ2-7, with 7 bases that match TRBD1. The V gene's germline CDR1 is MDHEN and CDR2 SYDVKM. The trim removed 2 bases at V and 4 bases at J, leaving 8 bases unmatched. The CDR3 runs to 15 residues.

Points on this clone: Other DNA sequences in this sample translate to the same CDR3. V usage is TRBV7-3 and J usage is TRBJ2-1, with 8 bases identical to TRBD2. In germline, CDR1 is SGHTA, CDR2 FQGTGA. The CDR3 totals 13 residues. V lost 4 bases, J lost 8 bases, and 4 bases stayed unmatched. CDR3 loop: CASSSTSVDEQFF. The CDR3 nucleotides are TGTGCCAGCAGCTCGACTAGCGTAGATGAGCAGTTCTTC.

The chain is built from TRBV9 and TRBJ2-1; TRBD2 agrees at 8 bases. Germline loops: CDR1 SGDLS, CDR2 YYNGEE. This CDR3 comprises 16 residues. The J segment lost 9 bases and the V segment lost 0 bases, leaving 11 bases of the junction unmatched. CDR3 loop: CASSVGGREAVGEQFF. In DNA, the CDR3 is TGTGCCAGCAGCGTAGGGGGGCGGGAGGCCGTGGGTGAGCAGTTCTTC.

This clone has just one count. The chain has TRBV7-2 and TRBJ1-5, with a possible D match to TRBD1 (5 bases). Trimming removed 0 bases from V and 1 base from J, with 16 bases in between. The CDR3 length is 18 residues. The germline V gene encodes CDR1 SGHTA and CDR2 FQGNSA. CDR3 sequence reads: CASSLAQWGVGSNQPQHF. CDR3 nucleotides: TGTGCCAGCAGCTTAGCCCAGTGGGGGGTTGGGAGCAATCAGCCCCAGCATTTT.

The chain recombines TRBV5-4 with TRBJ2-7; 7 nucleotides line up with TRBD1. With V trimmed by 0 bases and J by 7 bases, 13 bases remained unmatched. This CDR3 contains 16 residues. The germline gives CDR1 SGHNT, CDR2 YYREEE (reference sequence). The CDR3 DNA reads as TGTGCCAGCAGCTTGGGTGAAAAGGGGGCTACTTTGGAGCAGTACTTC. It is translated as CASSLGEKGATLEQYF.

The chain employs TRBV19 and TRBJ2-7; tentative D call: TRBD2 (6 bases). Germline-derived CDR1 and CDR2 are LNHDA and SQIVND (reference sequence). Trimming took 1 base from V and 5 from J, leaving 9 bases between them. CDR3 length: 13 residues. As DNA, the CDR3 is TGTGCCAGTAGTATAGTCTCGGGGGACGAGCAGTACTTC. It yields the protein CASSIVSGDEQYF.

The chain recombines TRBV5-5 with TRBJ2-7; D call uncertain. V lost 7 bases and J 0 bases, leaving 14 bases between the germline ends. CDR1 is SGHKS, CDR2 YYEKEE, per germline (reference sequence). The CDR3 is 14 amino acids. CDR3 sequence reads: CASLMTPGSYEQYF. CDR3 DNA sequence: TGTGCCAGCCTAATGACACCTGGCTCCTACGAGCAGTACTTC.